Listed below are T cell receptor beta chains from one sample, sequenced in a study of shared clonotypes between healthy human individuals. TCRdb's copy holds only in-frame clones and misses some; the assay was immunoSEQ multiplex PCR. The table includes 760,000 or so clones, approximately 96% detected once. Input material: naive CD8+ T cells sorted from blood. These receptors all stem from a man aged 25 to 45 in good health. CDR3s leave out the opening cysteine and the closing phenylalanine or tryptophan. Fields, in order: CDR3 length, J gene, V gene, CDR3 protein.

13 | TRBJ2-7 | TRBV10-1 | ASYSPGQDSYEQY
11 | TRBJ1-1 | TRBV10-2 | ASSEAAFTEAF
15 | TRBJ2-7 | TRBV7-2 | ASSLVLLPRGAYEQY
16 | TRBJ2-1 | TRBV11-2 | ASSLSAGLARSYNEQF
12 | TRBJ1-2 | TRBV6-5 | ASSYRQGLHGYT
12 | TRBJ2-3 | TRBV6-6 | ASRLAGRTDTQY
12 | TRBJ2-5 | TRBV5-4 | ASSLFNGQETQY
11 | TRBJ2-7 | TRBV30 | AWSRDGNYEQY
11 | TRBJ2-2 | TRBV7-9 | ASSFLWAGELF
13 | TRBJ1-2 | TRBV29-1 | SVEKAQDLAYGYT
13 | TRBJ2-3 | TRBV4-1 | ASSQDYESTDTQY
14 | TRBJ2-7 | TRBV7-8 | ASSSRSGSSRYEQY
9 | TRBJ2-1 | TRBV2 | ASLGGGEQF
15 | TRBJ2-1 | TRBV11-3 | ASSPRLAGADYNEQF
13 | TRBJ2-1 | TRBV7-9 | ASSLVREGRIEQF
14 | TRBJ1-5 | TRBV9 | ASRDTGDLGNQPQH
15 | TRBJ1-3 | TRBV28 | ASSLSLGQFIGNTIY
11 | TRBJ2-7 | TRBV2 | ATVRASSYEQY
17 | TRBJ2-3 | TRBV28 | ASSWASGTSGRGTDTQY
13 | TRBJ2-1 | TRBV5-1 | ASSLVGQGAGEQF
13 | TRBJ2-2 | TRBV9 | ASSVGRGNTGELF
13 | TRBJ1-4 | TRBV7-9 | ASTIVGGGREKLF
13 | TRBJ2-6 | TRBV30 | AWSVRGRGANVLT
9 | TRBJ2-3 | TRBV12-5 | ASALTDTQY
13 | TRBJ2-3 | TRBV14 | ASSQGEGYTDTQY
13 | TRBJ1-5 | TRBV27 | ASSLSTDGNQPQH
12 | TRBJ1-2 | TRBV27 | ASSFRGRHYGYT